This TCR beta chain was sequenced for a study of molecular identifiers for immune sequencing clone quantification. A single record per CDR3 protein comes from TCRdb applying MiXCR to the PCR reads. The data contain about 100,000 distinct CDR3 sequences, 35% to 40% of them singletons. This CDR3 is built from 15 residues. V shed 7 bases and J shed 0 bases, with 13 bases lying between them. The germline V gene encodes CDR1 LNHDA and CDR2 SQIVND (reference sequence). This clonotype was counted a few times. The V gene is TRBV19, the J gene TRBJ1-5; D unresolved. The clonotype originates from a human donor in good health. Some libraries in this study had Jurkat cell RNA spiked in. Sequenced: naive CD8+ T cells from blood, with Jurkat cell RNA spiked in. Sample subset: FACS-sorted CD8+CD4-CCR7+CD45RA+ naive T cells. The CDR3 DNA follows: TGTGCCAGTAAGGAGCTAGATTATAGCAATCAGCCCCAGCATTTT. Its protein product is CASKELDYSNQPQHF.